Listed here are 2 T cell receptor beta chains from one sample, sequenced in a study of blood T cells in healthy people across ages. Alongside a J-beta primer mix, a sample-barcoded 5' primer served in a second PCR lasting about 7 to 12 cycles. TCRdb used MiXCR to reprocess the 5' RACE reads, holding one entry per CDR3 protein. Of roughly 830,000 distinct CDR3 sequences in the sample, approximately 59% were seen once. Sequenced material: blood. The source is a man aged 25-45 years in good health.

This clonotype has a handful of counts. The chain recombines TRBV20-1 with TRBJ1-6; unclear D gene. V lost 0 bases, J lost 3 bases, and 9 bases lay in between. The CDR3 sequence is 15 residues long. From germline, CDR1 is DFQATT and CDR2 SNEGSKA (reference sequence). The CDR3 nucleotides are TGCAGTGCTAGAGATATACAGATCTATAATTCACCCCTCCACTTT. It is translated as CSARDIQIYNSPLHF.

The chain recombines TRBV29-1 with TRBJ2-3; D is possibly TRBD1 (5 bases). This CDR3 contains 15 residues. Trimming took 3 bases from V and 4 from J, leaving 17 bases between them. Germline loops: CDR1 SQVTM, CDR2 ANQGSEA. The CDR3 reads CSVEVPVGHADTQYF. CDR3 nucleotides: TGCAGCGTTGAGGTTCCAGTTGGACACGCAGATACGCAGTATTTT.